The rows below give T cell receptor beta chains drawn from one sample of a study of blood T cells in healthy people across ages. TCRdb re-called the 5' RACE reads through MiXCR, storing one row per CDR3 protein. The table has around 1.5 million distinct CDR3 sequences, approximately 38% seen once. Specimen: blood. All receptors come from a woman between 18 and 30 years old in good health. Both conserved end residues are part of each CDR3.

>TRBV18|TRBJ2-2
CASSPPLGSNTGELFF
>TRBV28|TRBJ1-2
CASSHRTGGSNYGYTF
>TRBV7-9|TRBJ2-7
CASSLSGSGSQVEQYF
>TRBV7-9|TRBJ1-5
CASSPGQGWDPQHF
>TRBV20-1|NA
CSASITNEQYF
>TRBV5-1|TRBJ2-3
CASRIAGRVTDTQYF
>TRBV6-2/TRBV6-3|TRBJ2-1
CASRIGTSNEQFF
>TRBV27|TRBJ1-4
CASSRYGVNEKLFF
>TRBV9|TRBJ2-7
CASSVGFSGSTYEQYF
>TRBV9|TRBJ2-7
CASSVGQGVGYEQYF
>TRBV20-1|TRBJ1-1
CSAPLSRAFSNTEAFF